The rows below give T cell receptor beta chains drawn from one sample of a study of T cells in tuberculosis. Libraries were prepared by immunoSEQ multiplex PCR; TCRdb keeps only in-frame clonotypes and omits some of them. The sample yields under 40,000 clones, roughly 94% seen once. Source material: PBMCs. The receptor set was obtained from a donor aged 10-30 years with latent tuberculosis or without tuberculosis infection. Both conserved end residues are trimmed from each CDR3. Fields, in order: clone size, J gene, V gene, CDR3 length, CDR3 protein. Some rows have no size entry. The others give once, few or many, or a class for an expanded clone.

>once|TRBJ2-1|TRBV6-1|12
ASRRTSDYNEQF
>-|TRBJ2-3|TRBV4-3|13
ASSQDSLSTDTQY
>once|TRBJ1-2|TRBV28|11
ASTVGGGNGYT
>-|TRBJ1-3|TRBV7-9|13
ASSTGGGSGNTIY
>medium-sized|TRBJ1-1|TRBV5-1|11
ASSLEGQGEAF
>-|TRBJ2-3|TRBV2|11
ASGSGSTDTQY
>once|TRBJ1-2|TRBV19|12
ASSEQFSNYGYT
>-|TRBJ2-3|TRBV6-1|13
ASSRPSGYTDTQY
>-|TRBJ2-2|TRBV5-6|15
ASSLPSGFANTGELF
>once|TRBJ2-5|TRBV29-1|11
SVEYTDQETQY
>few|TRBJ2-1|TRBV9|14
ASSVGGRGRNNEQF
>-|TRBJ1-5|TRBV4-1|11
ASSQERRQPQH
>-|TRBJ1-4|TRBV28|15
ASTPAGGFATNEKLF
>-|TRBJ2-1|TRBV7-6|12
ASSVQGSYNEQF
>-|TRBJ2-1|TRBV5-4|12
ASSLKQGDNEQF
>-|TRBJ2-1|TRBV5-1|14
ASSLVGGSFYNEQF
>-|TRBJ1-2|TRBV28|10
ASLGQFYGYT
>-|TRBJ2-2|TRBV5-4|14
ASSPRPDWKAGELF
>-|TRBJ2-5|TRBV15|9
ATSGGPSQY
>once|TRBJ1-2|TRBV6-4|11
ASRWDFLYGYT